These T cell receptor beta chains were read from a single sample in a study of cytomegalovirus exposure and HLA in healthy donors. Clones were read by immunoSEQ multiplex PCR, and TCRdb kept only the in-frame ones, dropping some. Of under 200,000 clones detected, approximately 70% appear once; the ten largest clones hold approximately 1.8%. The sequencing sample was made of PBMCs. The receptor source for this set is a young woman in good health and CMV-seronegative. Both conserved end residues are part of each CDR3. A D gene is named only where the DNA matches it firmly. Size values are once, few and many counts, or a class for expanded clones, and some rows have none.

j_call,clone_size,cdr3_length,d_call,v_call,cdr3_nt,cdr3_aa
TRBJ2-5,NA,11,NA,TRBV29-1,TGCAGCGTTTTGGAGCGGGAGACCCAGTACTTC,CSVLERETQYF
TRBJ2-7,NA,16,NA,TRBV5-6,TGTGCCAGCAGCTCGACGACAGGTTATACTTCTAGTGAGCAGTACTTC,CASSSTTGYTSSEQYF
TRBJ1-2,NA,14,NA,TRBV7-9,TGTGCCAGCAGCTTAGCCACTGCTAACTATGGCTACACCTTC,CASSLATANYGYTF
TRBJ2-2,NA,15,TRBD2,TRBV18,TGTGCCAGCTCACTGGCTAGCGGTTCCACCGGGGAGCTGTTTTTT,CASSLASGSTGELFF
TRBJ2-3,NA,15,TRBD1,TRBV9,TGTGCCAGCAGCGCATCAGGGGGAGGCACAGATACGCAGTATTTT,CASSASGGGTDTQYF
TRBJ1-1,NA,14,TRBD1,TRBV5-4,TGTGCCAGCAGCTTAGGGGGCGTGAACACTGAAGCTTTCTTT,CASSLGGVNTEAFF
TRBJ1-3,NA,16,NA,TRBV5-1,TGCGCCAGCAGCTTGGGGGGACACCTCTCTGGAAACACCATATATTTT,CASSLGGHLSGNTIYF
TRBJ1-1,few,15,NA,TRBV13,TGTGCCAGCAGCTTATTAAGAAAGACTAACACTGAAGCTTTCTTT,CASSLLRKTNTEAFF
TRBJ1-1,NA,14,TRBD1,TRBV30,TGTGCCTGGAGGGGACAGTCGATGGGCACTGAAGCTTTCTTT,CAWRGQSMGTEAFF
TRBJ2-7,NA,14,TRBD1,TRBV7-9,TGTGCCAGCAGCTTAGTTGACAGGGTCTACGAGCAGTACTTC,CASSLVDRVYEQYF
TRBJ2-2,once,16,TRBD2,TRBV27,TGTGCCAGCAGACTTCTTATGGGACTAGCGTCCGGGGAGCTGTTTTTT,CASRLLMGLASGELFF
TRBJ2-4,NA,13,NA,TRBV7-9,TGTGCCAGCAGCCCGGCGACTAGTCTTTGGTGGTACTTC,CASSPATSLWWYF
TRBJ2-2,NA,14,NA,TRBV2,TGTGCCAGCAGTGAAACTAGCCGCACCGGGGAGCTGTTTTTT,CASSETSRTGELFF
TRBJ1-1,NA,14,TRBD1,TRBV2,TGTGCCAGCAGTGTGGACAGGGTGAACACTGAAGCTTTCTTT,CASSVDRVNTEAFF
TRBJ2-3,NA,15,TRBD2,TRBV11-3,TGTGCCAGCAGCTTAGATGGTAGCGGGGCAGATACGCAGTATTTT,CASSLDGSGADTQYF
TRBJ2-7,NA,14,TRBD2,TRBV2,TGTGCCAGCAGGGACTGGACTAGTATGTACGAGCAGTACTTC,CASRDWTSMYEQYF
TRBJ1-1,NA,15,TRBD1,TRBV5-6,TGTGCCAGCAGCTTGGCAGGGGGTTGGAACACTGAAGCTTTCTTT,CASSLAGGWNTEAFF
TRBJ1-1,once,15,NA,TRBV5-1,TGCGCCAGCAGCTTGGGTCGGGTCACGAACACTGAAGCTTTCTTT,CASSLGRVTNTEAFF
TRBJ1-1,few,14,NA,TRBV5-4,TGTGCCAGCAGCTTGTCCGGGGTTCCCACTGAAGCTTTCTTT,CASSLSGVPTEAFF
TRBJ2-7,NA,15,NA,TRBV5-1,TGCGCCAGCAGCTTGGCCGGGCAGGGCACTGGGGAGCAGTACTTC,CASSLAGQGTGEQYF
TRBJ2-7,NA,16,TRBD1,TRBV7-8,TGTGCCAGCAGCAAAGCACCCAGGGGGCGATCCAACGAGCAGTACTTC,CASSKAPRGRSNEQYF
TRBJ1-2,NA,15,TRBD1,TRBV2,TGTGCCAGCAGCCCGCTATCACAGGGGGCAGATGGCTACACCTTC,CASSPLSQGADGYTF
TRBJ2-7,NA,12,NA,TRBV19,TGTGCCAGTAGTACCGGGGTCTACGAGCAGTACTTC,CASSTGVYEQYF
TRBJ1-2,NA,15,TRBD1,TRBV7-8,TGTGCCAGCAGCTTAGTCGGGACAGGGGGCGATGGCTACACCTTC,CASSLVGTGGDGYTF
TRBJ1-2,NA,13,TRBD1,TRBV7-9,TGTGCCAGCAGCCTGGACAGGGTCTATGGCTACACCTTC,CASSLDRVYGYTF
TRBJ1-2,NA,13,NA,TRBV29-1,TGCAGCGTTGACCAGGGAACTAACTATGGCTACACCTTC,CSVDQGTNYGYTF
TRBJ1-4,NA,15,NA,TRBV19,TGTGCCAGTAGTTCAAGGACAGCTGGAGGTGAAAAACTGTTTTTT,CASSSRTAGGEKLFF
TRBJ2-4,NA,16,NA,TRBV21-1,TGTGCCAGCAGCAAGGGGAGAGGACTAGCCAAAAACATTCAGTACTTC,CASSKGRGLAKNIQYF